This record covers a single T cell receptor (beta chain). This record comes from a study of blood T cell repertoires in COVID-19. Turning to the study itself: Acute and convalescent COVID-19 samples came from the United States, Italy and Spain.

The V gene's germline CDR1 is SGHNT and CDR2 YYREEE (reference sequence). This CDR3 contains 16 residues. Trimming took 1 base from V and 2 from J, leaving 14 bases between them. Profiled with immunoSEQ multiplex PCR; TCRdb holds only in-frame clones, not every one. The profile covers over 200,000 clones, with around 90% appearing a single time and roughly 2.7% taken by the ten largest. The receptor was derived from a man aged 30 to 45 with COVID-19, enrolled during active disease. The sample consisted of peripheral blood. The chain couples TRBV5-4 to TRBJ2-3; possibly TRBD2 for D (7 bases). The CDR3 bases are TGTGCCAGCAGCTTGATGGGAGGGGGTTACACAGATACGCAGTATTTT. Its protein product is CASSLMGGGYTDTQYF.